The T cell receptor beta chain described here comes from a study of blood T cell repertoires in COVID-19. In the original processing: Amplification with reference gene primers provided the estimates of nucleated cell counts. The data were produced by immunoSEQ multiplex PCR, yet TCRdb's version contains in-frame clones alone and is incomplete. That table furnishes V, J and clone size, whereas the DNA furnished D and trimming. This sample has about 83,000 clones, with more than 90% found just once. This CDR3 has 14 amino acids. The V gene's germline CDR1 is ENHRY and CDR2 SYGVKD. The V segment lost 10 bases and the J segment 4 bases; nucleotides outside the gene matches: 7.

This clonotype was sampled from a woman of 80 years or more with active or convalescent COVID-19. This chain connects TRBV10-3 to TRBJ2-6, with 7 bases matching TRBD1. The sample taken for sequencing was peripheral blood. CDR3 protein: CANRQGYGANVLTF. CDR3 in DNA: TGTGCCAACAGACAGGGCTACGGGGCCAACGTCCTGACTTTC.